The present T cell receptor beta chain was sequenced within a study of cytomegalovirus exposure and HLA in healthy donors. Libraries were prepared by immunoSEQ multiplex PCR; TCRdb keeps only in-frame clonotypes and omits some of them. The sample has 250,000 to 350,000 clones; roughly 88% are singletons. The CDR3 is made up of 10 amino acids. V gave up 6 bases and J gave up 6 bases, with 6 bases separating them. Germline V CDR1 and CDR2: SNHLY, FYNNEI. Specimen: PBMCs. This TCR was sampled from a woman under 30 in good health and CMV-seronegative. The V call is TRBV2, the J call TRBJ2-7, with D possibly being TRBD2 (5 bases). The CDR3 DNA reads TGTGCCAGCAGGGAGGCCGAGCAGTACTTC. This codes for CASREAEQYF.